The 5 T cell receptor beta chains in this list originate from one sample, sequenced in a study of T cells after yellow fever vaccination (dated by TCRdb to the late 2010s). The library came from 5' RACE. Data came from an Illumina HiSeq 2500. TCRdb handled the public reads itself, with Q25 trimming in fastp and clone calling in MiXCR, and kept productive beta chains. Rows merge per CDR3 protein into single entries with the most common DNA and genes. For this sample there are about 350,000 distinct CDR3 sequences; around a tenth appear just once. The leading ten clones occupy around 18% of the sample. Per the publication, the treatment or condition label means: live attenuated yellow fever vaccine strain. Source: PBMCs, taken on the day of the first yellow fever vaccination. The origin of the receptors is a man between 18 and 29 years old who received the YFV17D yellow fever vaccine.

This clonotype was counted between two and nine times. The V call is TRBV12-3 or TRBV12-4, the J call TRBJ2-3; possibly TRBD1 or TRBD2 for D (5 bases each). V was shortened by 7 bases and J by 1 base, with 18 bases between the two germline ends. CDR3 size: 16 residues. The CDR3 is CASTRLQGVRTDTQYF. The CDR3 coding sequence is TGTGCCAGCACCCGGTTGCAGGGAGTTCGCACAGATACGCAGTATTTT.

This clonotype was seen more than once but under ten times. This chain uses TRBV13 with TRBJ2-3; D is ambiguous. CDR3 length equals 12 residues. Germline-derived CDR1 and CDR2 are PRHDT and FYEKMQ (reference sequence). The V and J ends lost 5 bases and 8 bases respectively, with 11 bases between them. For the CDR3, the DNA is TGTGCCAGCAGCCCGCGAGTCACTACGCAGTATTTT. It translates to CASSPRVTTQYF.

This sequence joins TRBV5-5 and TRBJ2-3, with D possibly being TRBD1 or TRBD2 (5 bases each). This CDR3 comprises 16 residues. Germline-derived CDR1 and CDR2 are SGHKS and YYEKEE (reference sequence). V was pared by 4 bases and J by 4 bases, with 19 bases between. The CDR3 reads CASSQAPGGNADTQYF. For the CDR3, the DNA is TGTGCCAGCAGCCAGGCCCCTGGGGGAAACGCAGATACGCAGTATTTT. The full variable domain, completed using reference TRBV5-5 and TRBJ2-3, is DAGVTQSPTHLIKTRGQQVTLRCSPISGHKSVSWYQQVLGQGPQFIFQYYEKEERGRGNFPDRFSARQFPNYSSELNVNALLLGDSALYLCASSQAPGGNADTQYFGPGTRLTVL.

This chain connects TRBV7-6 to TRBJ2-3, with D perhaps assigned TRBD1 or TRBD2 (5 bases each). CDR1 and CDR2 from the germline V gene are SGHVS and FNYEAQ. The length of the CDR3 is 13 residues. The ends were cut back, 5 bases at V and 3 bases at J, with 9 bases in the middle. CDR3 sequence reads: CASSVGVTDTQYF. CDR3 bases: TGTGCCAGCAGCGTGGGGGTGACAGATACGCAGTATTTT.

V is TRBV6-1 and J is TRBJ2-7; D may correspond to TRBD1 or TRBD2 (5 bases each). The CDR3 length is 15 residues. V was shortened by 0 bases and J by 2 bases, with 11 bases between the two germline ends. Germline V gives CDR1 MNHNS, CDR2 SASEGT. In DNA form, the CDR3 reads TGTGCCAGCAGTGAAGCCGGGACGCCCCCCTACGAGCAGTACTTC. This gives the protein CASSEAGTPPYEQYF.